The following is a T cell receptor (beta chain) sequence with its context. The target antigen is unknown. The CDR3 has 15 residues. The germline V and J ends were trimmed by 1 base and 3 bases, with 13 bases remaining between them. It was with 60 Vbeta and 13 Jbeta primers that the PCR ran. Authors' methods: The authors later counted roughly 79 million unique TCR beta chains, about 11 million of them shared. Method: immunoSEQ multiplex PCR; TCRdb's copy keeps in-frame clones and lacks some. V and J calls plus clone size are reproduced from that table; the DNA served to infer D and trimming. This table has around 200,000 clones, 77% appearing once. At sampling all donors were nominally healthy, likely with unrecorded immune exposures. This specimen belongs to a study of cytomegalovirus exposure and HLA in healthy donors. Study results and caveats: In an earlier analysis, about 87% or about 30%: the productive usage of most TCR beta V segments.

Specimen: PBMCs. V and J are TRBV23-1 and TRBJ2-7, with no clear D. TRBV23-1 is recorded as an ORF, its role being uncertain. This sequence was found in an older woman in good health and CMV-seropositive. The CDR3: CASSQYCEVVYEQYF. The CDR3 bases are TGCGCCAGCAGTCAATATTGCGAAGTGGTCTACGAGCAGTACTTC.